This TCR beta chain is from a study of OX40 agonist ivuxolimab in advanced cancers. Study-wide context: Eligibility admitted prior anti-PD-1, anti-PD-L1 or anti-CTLA-4 therapy; about 39% had some.

As regards this clone: The antigen is not known.

Sequencing was performed with immunoSEQ multiplex PCR; in TCRdb, only in-frame clones are kept and a portion is missing. The sample includes tens of thousands of clones, 88% of them seen just once. Study outcomes and limitations: On average, a greater number of expanded clones characterised CD8+ T cells relative to CD4+. The study observed clonal expansion of CD4+ and CD8+ blood T cells by week 6 at 0.1 to 3.0 mg/kg.

The germline V gene has CDR1 MDHEN and CDR2 SYDVKM. Trimming cost V 6 bases and J 2 bases, with 20 bases left between them. CDR3 length equals 17 residues. Sample: CD4+ or CD8+ T cells sorted from blood, taken in a trial of the OX40 agonist ivuxolimab. The V gene is TRBV28, the J gene TRBJ2-1; TRBD1 is a possible D gene (6 bases). This clonotype was sampled from an adult with an advanced solid tumor such as melanoma, head and neck, liver or kidney cancer. The DNA of the CDR3 is TGTGCCAGCAGACAGGATAGGGGGTTCGACACCTACAATGAGCAGTTCTTC. It codes for CASRQDRGFDTYNEQFF.